A selection of T cell receptor beta chains follows, all from one sample in a study of immune evolution from preneoplasia to lung adenocarcinoma. Profiling relied on immunoSEQ multiplex PCR, and the TCRdb table lists in-frame clones only, not all of them. The repertoire holds about 5,100 clones, with roughly 79% as singletons. The specimen sequenced was FFPE normal lung tissue adjacent to the tumor. The source of these receptors is a person aged 55 to 69 with lung adenocarcinoma. Each CDR3 is given with its conserved first and last residue. Size tells how often a clone was seen (once, few, many) or the class of an expanded clone, and some rows leave it out.

J,size,length,V,CDR3
TRBJ2-1,-,16,TRBV15,CATSRDQDSSYNEQFF
TRBJ1-1,-,12,TRBV2,CASSAGNTEAFF
TRBJ1-5,-,13,TRBV7-9,CASSSPGNQPQHF
TRBJ2-1,few,15,TRBV6-5,CASSILAGGRNEQFF
TRBJ2-3,-,14,TRBV9,CASGLAGGTDTQYF
TRBJ2-3,-,21,TRBV21-1,CASSKEGGQGYPGPSTDTQYF
TRBJ2-2,-,16,TRBV19,CASSIVLTGGTGELFF
TRBJ1-4,few,15,TRBV19,CASSDTGATNEKLFF
TRBJ2-7,-,16,TRBV28,CASTPWGQGNSYEQYF
TRBJ1-4,-,17,TRBV6-1,CASSERTGGISNEKLFF
TRBJ1-2,-,15,TRBV5-6,CASSLRDRGYYGYTF
TRBJ1-4,-,15,TRBV16,CASSQYASSLSELFF
TRBJ2-2,-,16,TRBV5-4,CASSSGQARSTGELFF
TRBJ1-2,-,13,TRBV28,CASSLSSGGGYTF
TRBJ2-5,-,12,TRBV14,CASSNGVETQYF
TRBJ1-1,few,15,TRBV11-3,CASSFLQEVNTEAFF